These 6 T cell receptor beta chains were sequenced from one sample in a study of monozygotic twins with cystic fibrosis. Repertoires were generated with immunoSEQ multiplex PCR, while TCRdb's copy carries only in-frame clones and drops some. The sample includes tens of thousands of clones, 80% to 95% of them seen just once. The sequencing sample was made of blood. The receptor source for this set is a girl between 2 and 10 years old with cystic fibrosis.

This chain joins TRBV6-5 and TRBJ2-5; D is perhaps TRBD1 or TRBD2 (6 bases each). The CDR3 consists of 15 residues. V shed 1 base and J shed 1 base, with 10 bases lying between them. Germline-derived CDR1 and CDR2 are MNHEY and SVGAGI. The CDR3 reads CASSYLGGPQETQYF. In nucleotides, the CDR3 is TGTGCCAGCAGTTACTTGGGGGGCCCCCAAGAGACCCAGTACTTC.

A note on this clone: Distinct nucleotide sequences in the sample also encode this CDR3. V gene TRBV29-1 combines with J gene TRBJ1-2; D gene ambiguous. CDR3 length: 12 amino acids. Germline V lookup: CDR1 SQVTM, CDR2 ANQGSEA. V gave up 7 bases and J gave up 4 bases, with 13 bases separating them. For the CDR3, the DNA is TGCAGCGCCCTGACGGTTATCTATGGCTACACCTTC. Amino acids: CSALTVIYGYTF.

The chain couples TRBV30 to TRBJ2-6; 9 bases align to TRBD1. Germline CDR1 GTSNPN, CDR2 SVGIG (reference sequence). The CDR3 has 17 residues. With 5 bases clipped from V and 0 bases from J, the junction kept 8 bases outside the gene matches. CDR3 sequence (DNA): TGTGCCTGGGACGACAGGGGGTCCCTCTCTGGGGCCAACGTCCTGACTTTC. This encodes CAWDDRGSLSGANVLTF.

This chain uses TRBV27 with TRBJ2-7; 10 bases agree with TRBD2. Trimming cost V 4 bases and J 4 bases; bases outside gene matches: 10. CDR3 length equals 16 residues. From germline, CDR1 is MNHEY and CDR2 SMNVEV (reference sequence). CDR3 nucleotide sequence: TGTGCCAGCAGTTGGGGAGGGGTAGCGGGGGGTTACGAGCAGTACTTC. Residues: CASSWGGVAGGYEQYF.

The chain employs TRBV19 and TRBJ2-3, with D possibly matching TRBD2 (6 bases). The V gene's germline CDR1 is LNHDA and CDR2 SQIVND (reference sequence). This CDR3 comprises 16 residues. V lost 4 bases, J lost 6 bases, and 20 bases lay in between. The CDR3 here is CASSTVVLGGTDTQYF. The CDR3 nucleotides read TGTGCCAGTAGTACCGTGGTTTTGGGGGGAACGGATACGCAGTATTTT.

The rearrangement joins TRBV14 to TRBJ1-2; 8 bases line up with TRBD1. Germline trimming cut 4 bases from V and 7 bases from J; bases unmatched to any gene: 5. CDR1 SGHDN and CDR2 FVKESK come from the germline V gene. The CDR3 is 13 amino acids. The CDR3 spells CASSPRTGSGYTF. Written as DNA, the CDR3 is TGTGCCAGCAGCCCCCGGACAGGGAGTGGCTACACCTTC.